This T cell receptor (beta chain) was obtained from a study of human T cells and chemical hapten exposure. In TCRdb, the RACE reads were re-called with MiXCR into one record per CDR3 protein. The table shows some 190,000 distinct CDR3 sequences, with about 20% occurring only once. The time point was: patch test 1, 2 weeks after DPC sensitization. Treatment given: therapeutic diphenylcyclopropenone sensitization with weekly scalp DPC. Germline lookup yields CDR1 MNHNY and CDR2 SVGAGI (reference sequence). The CDR3 consists of 15 residues. Deletions cut 6 bases from V and 4 bases from J, with 17 bases between. This clonotype was seen at least ten times.

The sample here was whole blood, taken in connection with sensitization to the hapten diphenylcyclopropenone (DPC). This clonotype was obtained from a woman aged 45-65 years with alopecia areata. Some clones in this sample may be carry-over from other donors' samples. The J gene is TRBJ2-3, the V gene TRBV6-6, with D perhaps matching TRBD1 or TRBD2 (7 bases each). In DNA form, the CDR3 reads TGTGCCAGCAGGGACACAGGGGAGGGGGCAGATACGCAGTATTTT. Translated, it gives CASRDTGEGADTQYF.